This record covers a single T cell receptor beta chain. Its antigen is currently unknown. The data stem from a study of cytotoxic CD8 clonotypes in ibrutinib-treated CLL. V dropped 1 base and J dropped 5 bases, with 13 bases sitting between them. The germline CDR1 and CDR2 sequences are SGHTA and FQGNSA. The CDR3 has 15 residues. The study, taken as a whole, reports: Rare overall, public clonotypes shrank or held steady under therapy.

Sequencing was performed with immunoSEQ multiplex PCR; in TCRdb, only in-frame clones are kept and a portion is missing. Here the sample spans some 140,000 clones, roughly 90% being singletons. The receptor's source is a human donor with chronic lymphocytic leukemia. The chain employs TRBV7-2 and TRBJ2-3, with D unresolved. This material consisted of PBMCs, taken after 12 months of ibrutinib treatment. CDR3 nucleotide sequence: TGTGCCAGCAGCTTAGGAACTTATCCCGGAGATACGCAGTATTTT. Amino acid sequence: CASSLGTYPGDTQYF.